This passage covers 10 T cell receptor beta chains from one sample sequenced in a study of shared clonotypes between healthy human individuals. Sequencing used immunoSEQ multiplex PCR; TCRdb keeps in-frame clones, though not all of them. The profile shows about 2,100,000 clones, 85% to 95% of them singletons. Terminally differentiated effector memory CD45RA+ cells were excluded by CCR7 positive selection of CD45RO-negative cells. The sample was naive CD8+ T cells from PBMCs. The receptors come from a man aged 18 to 30 in good health. Some clones in this sample may be carry-over from other donors' samples.

The gene calls are TRBV7-9 and TRBJ2-1, with 10 bases matching TRBD2. Germline V gives CDR1 SEHNR, CDR2 FQNEAQ (reference sequence). The CDR3 sequence is 16 residues long. V trimming: 2 bases; J trimming: 9 bases; junction bases outside the gene matches: 10. CDR3 nucleotide sequence: TGTGCCAGCAGCTTACCTAGCGGGAGCGGCGGTGTTGAGCAGTTCTTC. As protein: CASSLPSGSGGVEQFF.

This CDR3 is CASRGVTGANYGYTF. In nucleotides, the CDR3 is TGTGCCAGCAGGGGGGTGACAGGGGCTAACTATGGCTACACCTTC. V usage is TRBV9 and J usage is TRBJ1-2; 8 nucleotides agree with TRBD1. The CDR3 has 15 amino acids. Germline-derived CDR1 and CDR2 are SGDLS and YYNGEE. Trimming removed 5 bases from V and 0 bases from J; junction bases left unmatched: 6.

The V gene is TRBV7-2, the J gene TRBJ2-1; D perhaps matches TRBD2 (5 bases). The V end was cut by 2 bases, the J end by 3 bases, with 11 bases between. This CDR3 region has 15 residues. Germline CDR1 is SGHTA and CDR2 is FQGNSA. Here the CDR3 reads CASSLLRGFYNEQFF. The DNA for the CDR3 is TGTGCCAGCAGCTTATTACGAGGGTTCTACAATGAGCAGTTCTTC.

V usage is TRBV7-9 and J usage is TRBJ2-1; D not resolved. Between the trimmed V and J ends, which lost 4 bases and 1 base, there was a span of 11 bases. Germline V CDR1 and CDR2: SEHNR, FQNEAQ (reference sequence). The CDR3 sequence is 15 residues long. The CDR3: CASSSRSPSYNEQFF. In DNA form, the CDR3 reads TGTGCCAGCAGCTCGCGGAGTCCGTCCTACAATGAGCAGTTCTTC.

The V call is TRBV5-5, the J call TRBJ2-3, with 10 nucleotides matching TRBD1. The CDR3 totals 17 residues. J was trimmed by 1 base and V by 4 bases; bases with no gene match: 9. In germline, CDR1 is SGHKS, CDR2 YYEKEE (reference sequence). DNA for the CDR3: TGTGCCAGCAGCCCGCTGACCGGACAGGGGGGCACAGATACGCAGTATTTT. Encoded protein: CASSPLTGQGGTDTQYF.

Notes on this clone: The identical CDR3 is also encoded by other nucleotide sequences in the sample. The chain combines TRBV9 with TRBJ2-7; D may be TRBD2 (6 bases). Deletions cut 0 bases from V and 3 bases from J, with 16 bases between. This CDR3 is built from 16 residues. CDR1 SGDLS and CDR2 YYNGEE come from the germline V gene. CDR3 protein: CASSVGLAGYSYEQYF. The CDR3 DNA sequence: TGTGCCAGCAGCGTAGGTCTGGCGGGGTATAGCTACGAGCAGTACTTC. The full variable domain, its missing parts supplied by reference TRBV9 and TRBJ2-7, is DSGVTQTPKHLITATGQRVTLRCSPRSGDLSVYWYQQSLDQGLQFLIQYYNGEERAKGNILERFSAQQFPDLHSELNLSSLELGDSALYFCASSVGLAGYSYEQYFGPGTRLTVT.

This clone was seen more than once but under ten times. This chain joins TRBV5-6 and TRBJ1-1; D gene ambiguous. From germline, CDR1 is SGHDT and CDR2 YYEEEE. Trimming shortened V by 4 bases and J by 0 bases, and 13 bases separated the two germline ends. This CDR3 region has 15 residues. The CDR3 DNA sequence: TGTGCCAGCAGCCCGTTTAGGGAGCTGAACACTGAAGCTTTCTTT. Translating gives CASSPFRELNTEAFF.

Regarding this clone: Because it lacks the conserved phenylalanine or tryptophan at the end, this CDR3 is likely a read error. It is unclear where the CDR3 begins or ends on the DNA, so no DNA is shown, and the CDR3 is as TCRdb lists it. This rearrangement joins TRBV6-1 to TRBJ1-1. The CDR3 spans 8 residues, counting both ends. Germline CDR1 MNHNS, CDR2 SASEGT. CDR3 sequence reads: CASSAGQV.

The CDR3 nucleotides are TGTGCCAGCAGTTTGGCAAACCGGGACAGGGACTACAATGAGCAGTTCTTC. As protein: CASSLANRDRDYNEQFF. The chain couples TRBV28 to TRBJ2-1; 9 bases line up with TRBD1. V trimming: 3 bases; J trimming: 3 bases; junction bases outside the gene matches: 9. The V gene's germline CDR1 is MDHEN and CDR2 SYDVKM. This CDR3 has 17 amino acids.

This chain joins TRBV5-1 and TRBJ1-5; D uncertain. Trimming removed 0 bases at V and 2 bases at J, with 6 bases between. The CDR3 contains 14 residues. Germline CDR1 is SGHRS and CDR2 is YFSETQ. CDR3 region: CASSLGDGNQPQHF. The CDR3 nucleotides are TGCGCCAGCAGCTTGGGGGATGGCAATCAGCCCCAGCATTTT.